This entry concerns a single T cell receptor beta chain. This sample was taken from a study of shared clonotypes between healthy human individuals. All of the donors resided in Nashville, Tennessee, and each was a Caucasian adult. Replicate PCRs run on sorted subsets employed 200 ng DNA, roughly 30,000 T cell genomes. Method: immunoSEQ multiplex PCR; TCRdb's copy keeps in-frame clones and lacks some. The repertoire holds some 1 million clones, with about 70% as singletons. Material for sequencing was memory CD4+ T cells sorted from blood. Noted subset: CD45RA-negative fraction. The TCR was taken from a man between 18 and 35 years old in good health.

The DNA for the CDR3 is TGTGCCAGCAGCTTAGGGGCTAGCCTGTACAACGAGCAGTACTTC. Amino acid sequence: CASSLGASLYNEQYF. This chain links TRBV11-2 with TRBJ2-7; TRBD2 might be the D (5 bases). This CDR3 comprises 15 residues. Trimming stripped 1 base from V and 5 bases from J, with 15 bases between. CDR1 is SGHAT, CDR2 FQNNGV, per germline. The variable domain in full, with the rest retrieved from reference TRBV11-2 and TRBJ2-7, is EAGVAQSPRYKIIEKRQSVAFWCNPISGHATLYWYQQILGQGPKLLIQFQNNGVVDDSQLPKDRFSAERLKGVDSTLKIQPAKLEDSAVYLCASSLGASLYNEQYFGPGTRLTVT.